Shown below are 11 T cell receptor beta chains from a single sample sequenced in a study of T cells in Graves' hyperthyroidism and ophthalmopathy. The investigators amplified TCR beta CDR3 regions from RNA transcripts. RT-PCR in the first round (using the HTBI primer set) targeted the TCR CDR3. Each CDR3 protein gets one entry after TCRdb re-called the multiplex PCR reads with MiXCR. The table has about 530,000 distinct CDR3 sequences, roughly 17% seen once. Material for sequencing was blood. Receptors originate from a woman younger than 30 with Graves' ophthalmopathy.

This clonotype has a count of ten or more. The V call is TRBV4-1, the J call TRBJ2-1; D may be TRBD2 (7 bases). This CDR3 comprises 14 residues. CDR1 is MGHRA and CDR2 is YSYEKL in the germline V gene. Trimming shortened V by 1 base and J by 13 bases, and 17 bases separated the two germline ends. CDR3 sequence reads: CASSQGLLRGGQFF. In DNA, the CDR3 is TGCGCCAGCAGCCAAGGACTCCTTCGCGGGGGCCAGTTCTTC.

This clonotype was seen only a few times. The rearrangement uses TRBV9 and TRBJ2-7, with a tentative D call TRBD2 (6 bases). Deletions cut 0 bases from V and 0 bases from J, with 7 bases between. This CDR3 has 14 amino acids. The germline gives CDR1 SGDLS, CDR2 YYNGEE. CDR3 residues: CASSVGEVSYEQYF. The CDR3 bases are TGTGCCAGCAGCGTAGGGGAGGTCTCCTACGAGCAGTACTTC.

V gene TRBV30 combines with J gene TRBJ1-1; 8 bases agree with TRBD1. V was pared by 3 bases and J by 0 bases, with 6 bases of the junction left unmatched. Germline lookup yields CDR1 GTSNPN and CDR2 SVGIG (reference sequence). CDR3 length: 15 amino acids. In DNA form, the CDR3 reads TGTGCCTGGAGGGTCGGACAGGGTATGAACACTGAAGCTTTCTTT. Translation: CAWRVGQGMNTEAFF.

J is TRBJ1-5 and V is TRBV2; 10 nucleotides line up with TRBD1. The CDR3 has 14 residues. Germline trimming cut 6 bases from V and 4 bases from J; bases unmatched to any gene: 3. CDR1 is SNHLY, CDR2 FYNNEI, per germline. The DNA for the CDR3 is TGTGCCAGCAGGGGGGACAGGGGTAATCAGCCCCAGCATTTT. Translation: CASRGDRGNQPQHF.

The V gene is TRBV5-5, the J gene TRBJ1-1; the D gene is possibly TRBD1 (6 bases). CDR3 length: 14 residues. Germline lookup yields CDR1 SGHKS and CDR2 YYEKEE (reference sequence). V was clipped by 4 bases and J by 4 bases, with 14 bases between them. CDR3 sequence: CASSQDEQGTEAFF. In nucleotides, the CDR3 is TGTGCCAGCAGCCAAGATGAACAGGGCACTGAAGCTTTCTTT.

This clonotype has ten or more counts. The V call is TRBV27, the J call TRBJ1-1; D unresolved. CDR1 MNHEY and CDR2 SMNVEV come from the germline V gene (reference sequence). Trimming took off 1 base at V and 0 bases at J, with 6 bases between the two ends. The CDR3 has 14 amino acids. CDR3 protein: CASSLLAVNTEAFF. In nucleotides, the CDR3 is TGTGCCAGCAGTTTATTAGCGGTGAACACTGAAGCTTTCTTT.

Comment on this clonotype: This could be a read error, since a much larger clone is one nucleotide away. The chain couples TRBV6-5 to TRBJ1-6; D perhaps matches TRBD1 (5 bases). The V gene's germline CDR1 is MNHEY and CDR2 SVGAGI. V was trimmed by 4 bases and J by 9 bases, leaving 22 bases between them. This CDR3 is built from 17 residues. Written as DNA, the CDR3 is TGTGCCAGCAGTTTAGGGGTGCCGTCCATAAGGGGTTCACCCCTCCACTTT. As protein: CASSLGVPSIRGSPLHF.

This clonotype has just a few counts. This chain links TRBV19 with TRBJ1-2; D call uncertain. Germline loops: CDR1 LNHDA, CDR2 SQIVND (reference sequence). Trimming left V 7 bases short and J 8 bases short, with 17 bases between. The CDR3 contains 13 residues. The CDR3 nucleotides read TGTGCCAGTACCCCAAGCAACGCCATCGGCTACACCTTC. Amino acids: CASTPSNAIGYTF. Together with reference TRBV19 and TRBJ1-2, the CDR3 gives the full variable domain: DGGITQSPKYLFRKEGQNVTLSCEQNLNHDAMYWYRQDPGQGLRLIYYSQIVNDFQKGDIAEGYSVSREKKESFPLTVTSAQKNPTAFYLCASTPSNAIGYTFGSGTRLTVV.

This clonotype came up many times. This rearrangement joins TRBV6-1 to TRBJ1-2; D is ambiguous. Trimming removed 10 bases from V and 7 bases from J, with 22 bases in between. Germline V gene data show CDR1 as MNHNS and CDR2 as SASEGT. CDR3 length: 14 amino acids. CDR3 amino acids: CATLVGVGRGGYTF. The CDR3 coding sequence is TGTGCCACCCTAGTAGGCGTGGGGAGAGGTGGCTACACCTTC.

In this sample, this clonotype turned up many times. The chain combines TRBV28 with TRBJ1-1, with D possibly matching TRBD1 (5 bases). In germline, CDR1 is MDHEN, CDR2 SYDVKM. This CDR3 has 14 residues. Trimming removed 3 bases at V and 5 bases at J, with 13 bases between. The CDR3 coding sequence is TGTGCCAGCAGTTTTCGGGGCCTAGAAACTGAAGCTTTCTTT. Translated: CASSFRGLETEAFF.

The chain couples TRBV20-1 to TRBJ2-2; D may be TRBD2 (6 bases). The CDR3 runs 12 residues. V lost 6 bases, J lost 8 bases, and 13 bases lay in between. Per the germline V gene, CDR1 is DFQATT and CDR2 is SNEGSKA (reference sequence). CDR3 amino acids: CSALTRIGELFF. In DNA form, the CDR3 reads TGCAGTGCACTGACTAGGATAGGGGAGCTGTTTTTT.